This is a list of T cell receptor beta chains from one sample in a study of post-analysis software for immune sequencing data. Via MiXCR, TCRdb re-called the PCR reads, giving one row per CDR3 protein. This sample has about 820,000 distinct CDR3 sequences, with roughly 58% found just once. Sequencing was performed on blood. The origin of the receptors is a girl aged 5-17 years with multiple sclerosis. The CDR3 runs from the conserved cysteine through the conserved F or W. The D gene is left open where the match is weak. Expanded clones get a size class; other rows say once, few or many, or leave the size out.

J	V	D	size	DNA	CDR3
TRBJ2-5	TRBV6-6	.	.	TGTGCCAGCAGACAGCCCCGTGTCCAAGAGACCCAGTACTTC	CASRQPRVQETQYF
TRBJ1-6	TRBV18	.	.	TGTGCCAGCTCACCACTGAGCGGGTCTGGGTCTGATTCACCCCTCCACTTT	CASSPLSGSGSDSPLHF
TRBJ1-2	TRBV12-5	.	.	TGTGCTAGTGGCTCCCCCCCCGGCGGCTACACCTTC	CASGSPPGGYTF
TRBJ2-7	TRBV4-1	.	few	TGCGCCAGCAGCCAAGATAGAACAGCCGCCTACGAGCAGTACTTC	CASSQDRTAAYEQYF
TRBJ2-7	TRBV20-1	TRBD1	.	TGCAATGCAGGACAGGTCTTCCCTCAAAGGTCCTACGAGCAGTACTTC	CNAGQVFPQRSYEQYF
TRBJ2-7	TRBV7-9	TRBD1	.	TGTGCCAGCAGCTTGGACAGGAACGGCGAGCAGTACTTC	CASSLDRNGEQYF
TRBJ2-7	TRBV20-1	TRBD1	few	TGCAGTGCTTCCCTCCGGACAGGGGCCGAGCAGTACTTC	CSASLRTGAEQYF
TRBJ2-5	TRBV2	TRBD2	.	TGTACCAGCAGCACCAGGACTAGCGGGGTGGAGACCCAGTACTTC	CTSSTRTSGVETQYF
TRBJ2-5	TRBV6-5	TRBD2	.	TGTGCCAGCAGCCCCGGACTAGCGGGGCCGAATCAAGAGACCCAGTACTTC	CASSPGLAGPNQETQYF
TRBJ1-2	TRBV7-2	TRBD1	.	TGTGCCAGCAGCGCCCTACAGGGGTATGGCTACACCTTC	CASSALQGYGYTF
TRBJ1-4	TRBV20-1	TRBD1	.	TGCAGTGCTGACGACAGGGTCTTGGGTAATGAAAAACTGTTTTTT	CSADDRVLGNEKLFF
TRBJ2-7	TRBV12-3/TRBV12-4	.	.	TGTGCCAGCAAGACGGACAGCTCCTACGAGCAGTACTTC	CASKTDSSYEQYF
TRBJ2-4	TRBV29-1	.	.	TGCAGCGTTGAAGCGCGGTTCCAGCCCAAAAACATTCAGTACTTC	CSVEARFQPKNIQYF
TRBJ2-1	TRBV20-1	.	few	TGCAGTGCAAAGGAGTCCCATGAGCAGTTCTTC	CSAKESHEQFF
TRBJ2-1	TRBV20-1	.	once	TGCAGTGCTAGGCCGACTCCCACCTACTACAATGAGCAGTTCTTC	CSARPTPTYYNEQFF